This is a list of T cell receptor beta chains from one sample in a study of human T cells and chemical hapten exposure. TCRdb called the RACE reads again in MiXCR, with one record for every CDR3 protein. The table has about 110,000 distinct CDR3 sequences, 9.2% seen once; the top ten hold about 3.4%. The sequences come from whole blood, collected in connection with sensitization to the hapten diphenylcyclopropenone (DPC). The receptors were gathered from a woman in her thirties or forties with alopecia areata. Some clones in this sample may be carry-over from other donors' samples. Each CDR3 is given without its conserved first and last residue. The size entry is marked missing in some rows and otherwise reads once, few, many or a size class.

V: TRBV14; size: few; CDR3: ASSQALLDRNYGYT
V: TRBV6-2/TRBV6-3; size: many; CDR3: ASINSPGLAGPLHEQY
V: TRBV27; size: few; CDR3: ASSSTGGLDNSPLH
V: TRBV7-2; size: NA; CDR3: ASSLGTYEETQY
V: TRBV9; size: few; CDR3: ASSVAISGANVLT
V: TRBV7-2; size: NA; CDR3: ASSLQGQNTEAF
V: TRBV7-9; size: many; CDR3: ASSPLRTGHSPLH
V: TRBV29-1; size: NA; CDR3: SVAGTSGGLPYEQY
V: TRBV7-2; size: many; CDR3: ASSHIGSNYNSPLH
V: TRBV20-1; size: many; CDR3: SAGLTGRLYEQY
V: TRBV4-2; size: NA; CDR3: ASSQVMGQNQPQH
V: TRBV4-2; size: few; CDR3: ASSQGGAQGRYEQY
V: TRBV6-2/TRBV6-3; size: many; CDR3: ASSSGTRGNQPQH
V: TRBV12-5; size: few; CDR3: ASGLSGTHEQY
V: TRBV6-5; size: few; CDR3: ASTPRDGYNSPLH
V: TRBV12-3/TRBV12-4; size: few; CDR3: GKNEKLF
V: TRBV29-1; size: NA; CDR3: SVIHLGTDGYT
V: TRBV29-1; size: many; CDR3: SASKGYEQY
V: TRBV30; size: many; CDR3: AWSQGAFNEKLF
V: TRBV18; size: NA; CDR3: ASSPAFRGTEAF